This T cell receptor beta chain was captured by sequencing in a study of control samples from healthy donors and cancer patients. This clone was counted between two and nine times. The V and J ends lost 5 bases and 4 bases respectively, with 14 bases between them. The CDR3 contains 14 residues. Germline assignment: CDR1 MNHEY and CDR2 SMNVEV (reference sequence). The protocol was immunoSEQ multiplex PCR, while the TCRdb copy is restricted to in-frame clones and leaves out a portion. Among over 30,000 clones, around 86% were seen once, and the ten largest hold about 1.6%. The source is a woman aged 40 to 50 with lung cancer. The sample consisted of PBMCs. V gene TRBV27 combines with J gene TRBJ1-1, with D tentatively TRBD1 (5 bases). The CDR3: CASSLNRKTTEAFF. CDR3 sequence (DNA): TGTGCCAGCAGTCTCAACAGGAAAACCACTGAAGCTTTCTTT.